The present T cell receptor beta chain was sequenced within a study of shared clonotypes between healthy human individuals (dated by TCRdb to 2018 to 2020). Broadly, across the study: The cohort included three men and a couple of women between 18 and 49 years of age. To estimate repertoire size and how much clonotype sharing occurs between individuals, the study deeply sequenced the blood TCR repertoires of five healthy adults. To increase sequencing depth and limit assay-specific biases, TCR repertoire library preparation and sequencing were carried out by different laboratories using diverse techniques. For each donor, CD4 naive and CD4 memory were each given three plates, CD8 naive was given two plates, and CD8 memory was given one plate. Leukapheresis yielded between about 0.94 and 9.5 billion PBMCs per donor.

CD8 naive samples consisted of CD45RO-negative cells that were positively selected for CCR7, yielding a CD45RA+CCR7+ population without TemRA cells. Donors were healthy HIV-negative adults with no recently reported acute infections or vaccinations. Only Caucasian adults living in Nashville, Tennessee, USA were represented among the donors. After blood collection by leukapheresis, PBMCs were isolated using Ficoll-Histopaque density gradient centrifugation and then cryopreserved in the vapor phase of liquid nitrogen. Purity and quantity of every magnetically sorted T cell population were checked by analytical flow cytometry. Genomic DNA was isolated from every sorted fraction and measured by UV absorbance on a Nanodrop 2000c. Broad study findings and their caveats: Naive subsets generally had larger estimated clonotype richness than memory subsets. The small number of donors limited the genetic and exposure-history diversity represented. When a few donors were compared, the shared fraction of clonotypes was around 5% for naive CD4, more than 3% for naive CD8, more than 2% for memory CD4, and 0.35% to 0.5% for memory CD8. Compared with non-shared clonotypes, clonotypes shared by all four sorted-subset donors had higher generation probabilities. Pairwise subsampling indicated that sequencing depth was expected to affect the degree of clonotype sharing among donors. Only blood was sampled, and tissue TCR repertoires likely differ from those in blood. Even with the large sequencing depth, rarefaction of the sorted-subset datasets indicated that sequencing was incomplete.

Using the deep immunoSEQ assay, multiplex PCR amplified TCR CDR3 regions from genomic DNA. Extracted genomic DNA from each cell subset was spread evenly across all wells of several immunoSEQ 96-well plates, with each plate serving as a replicate. For sorted subsets, each replicate PCR was loaded with 150 to 250 ng genomic DNA, equivalent to some 31,000 T cell genomes. Purified libraries were measured with a Qubit 3.0 fluorometer, size-checked on a Bioanalyzer 2100, and measured again with the KAPA Library Quantification kit. Each immunoSEQ 96-well plate was sequenced on its own single-read 150-cycle Illumina NextSeq 550 flow cell. The authors' pipeline ran thus. Because only junctional sequences without quality scores were contained in the immunoSEQ output, filtering matching that applied to full-length reads could not be performed. To assign V/J genes and CDR3, sequences were annotated against IMGT germline references using PyIR, a Python wrapper for IgBLAST v1.9. Reads were removed for weak V/J assignments (E-value above 1e-6), missing CDR3, stop codons, out-of-frame junctions, or ambiguous translated residues. V3J clonotypes were defined as sequences sharing an identical inferred V gene, J gene, and CDR3 amino acid sequence. Percentage overlap between repertoires was calculated by dividing the number of shared unique clonotypes by the size of the smaller repertoire. Repertoire richness was assessed with RTK rarefaction, the Chao1 estimator, and Recon v2.1 estimates of unobserved clonotypes. Generation probabilities for all TCRbeta clonotypes obtained by the gDNA method from a handful of donors were computed using OLGA. The table comes from immuneACCESS by way of TCRdb, which keeps in-frame sequences with V and J called. Part of the clones is missing from these tables; in studies checked, under half for an unresolved V gene and the rest for unknown reasons. That table gives V, J and clone size, and the DNA gave D and trimming. For this sample there are 630,000 or so clones; roughly 98% appear just once. The ten largest clones add up to approximately 0.33% of the sample.

The trim is 0 bases for V and 3 bases for J, with a gap of 18 bases between the germline ends. From a lookup of the germline V gene, CDR1 and CDR2 are SGHTS and YDEGEE. Measured from the cysteine to the phenylalanine, the CDR3 is 18 residues long. Only the CDR3 DNA is retained, 54 bases long and in frame from the first base. In the case of this clone: Its antigen remains unidentified. No base qualities exist here, and no much larger clone lies one base off it.

This chain joins TRBV5-8 to TRBJ2-2, with an unclear D gene assignment. The specimen was naive CD8+ T cells sorted from blood. This specimen's cell subset or site label, interpreted: CD45RA+CCR7+. This clonotype was sampled from a man under 40 in good health. CDR3 reads: CASSLGVRAFGDTGELFF. The DNA is as follows: TGTGCCAGCAGCTTGGGAGTAAGGGCCTTTGGGGACACCGGGGAGCTGTTTTTT.